This T cell receptor (beta chain) emerged from a study of T cells in Graves' hyperthyroidism and ophthalmopathy. Amplification of TCR beta CDR3 regions used RNA as the template. HTBI primers were the set used in a first-round RT-PCR of the TCR CDR3. Using its own MiXCR run on the multiplex PCR reads, TCRdb lists one record per CDR3 protein. The table lists over 500,000 distinct CDR3 sequences, 14% of them singletons. Details on this clonotype: Its matching antigen is unknown.

Overall study results and limits: Among thyroid clonotypes expanded above 0.001, most also appeared in blood.

The germline CDR1 and CDR2 sequences are DFQATT and SNEGSKA (reference sequence). The CDR3 is 13 amino acids. V lost 3 bases, J lost 5 bases, and 6 bases stayed unmatched. This rearrangement joins TRBV20-1 to TRBJ2-7; 8 positions agree with TRBD1. The source material was blood. The receptor was derived from a woman aged 40 to 55 with Graves' hyperthyroidism. The CDR3 sequence: CSASTGGIDEQYF. The CDR3 DNA reads as TGCAGTGCTAGTACAGGGGGGATCGACGAGCAGTACTTC.